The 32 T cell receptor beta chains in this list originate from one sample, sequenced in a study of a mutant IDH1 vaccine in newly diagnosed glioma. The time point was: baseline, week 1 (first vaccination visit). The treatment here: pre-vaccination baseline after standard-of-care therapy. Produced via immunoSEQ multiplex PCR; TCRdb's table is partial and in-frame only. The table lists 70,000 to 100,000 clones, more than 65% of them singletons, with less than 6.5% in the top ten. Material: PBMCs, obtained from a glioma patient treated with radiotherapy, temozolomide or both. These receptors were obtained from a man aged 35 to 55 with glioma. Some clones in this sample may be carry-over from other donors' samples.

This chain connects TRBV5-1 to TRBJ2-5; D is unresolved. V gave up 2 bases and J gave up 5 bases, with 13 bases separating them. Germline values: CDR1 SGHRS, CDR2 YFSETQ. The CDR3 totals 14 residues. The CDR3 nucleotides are TGCGCCAGCAGCTTCAACCAAGCCTTGGAGACCCAGTACTTC. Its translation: CASSFNQALETQYF.

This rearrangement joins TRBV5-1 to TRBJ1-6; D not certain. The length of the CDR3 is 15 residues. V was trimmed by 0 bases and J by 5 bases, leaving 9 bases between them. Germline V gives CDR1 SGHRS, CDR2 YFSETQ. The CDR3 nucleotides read TGCGCCAGCAGCTTGGACACCGGGAATAATTCACCCCTCCACTTT. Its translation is CASSLDTGNNSPLHF.

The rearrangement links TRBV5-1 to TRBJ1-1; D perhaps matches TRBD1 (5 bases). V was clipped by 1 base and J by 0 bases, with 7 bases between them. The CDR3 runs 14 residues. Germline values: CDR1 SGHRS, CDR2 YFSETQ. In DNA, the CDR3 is TGCGCCAGCAGCTTGCGACAGATGAACACTGAAGCTTTCTTT. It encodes CASSLRQMNTEAFF.

The CDR3: CASSFAYPPSSYEQYF. CDR3 coding DNA: TGTGCCAGCAGTTTCGCCTACCCCCCCTCTTCTTACGAGCAGTACTTC. The chain employs TRBV27 and TRBJ2-7; no firm D call. Per germline, CDR1 MNHEY and CDR2 SMNVEV (reference sequence). With 3 bases removed from V and 4 bases from J, the gap between germline ends came to 19 bases. The CDR3 has 16 amino acids.

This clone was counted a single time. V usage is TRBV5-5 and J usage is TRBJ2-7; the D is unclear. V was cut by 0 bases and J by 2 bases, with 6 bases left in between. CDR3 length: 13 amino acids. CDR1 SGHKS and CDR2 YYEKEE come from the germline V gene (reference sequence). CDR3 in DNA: TGTGCCAGCAGCTTGGTATCGGCCTACGAGCAGTACTTC. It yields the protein CASSLVSAYEQYF.

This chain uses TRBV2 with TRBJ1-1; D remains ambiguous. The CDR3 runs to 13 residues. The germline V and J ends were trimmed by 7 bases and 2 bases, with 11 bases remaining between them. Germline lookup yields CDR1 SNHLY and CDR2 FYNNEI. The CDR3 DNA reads TGTGCCAGCAATCTTGTTACAAACACTGAAGCTTTCTTT. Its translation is CASNLVTNTEAFF.

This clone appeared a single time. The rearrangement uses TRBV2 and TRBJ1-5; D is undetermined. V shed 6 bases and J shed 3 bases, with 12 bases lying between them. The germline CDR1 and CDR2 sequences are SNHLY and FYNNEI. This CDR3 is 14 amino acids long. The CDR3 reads CASRADWDNQPQHF. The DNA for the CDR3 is TGTGCCAGCAGGGCTGACTGGGACAATCAGCCCCAGCATTTT.

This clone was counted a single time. The CDR3: CASSPEGISSTDTQYF. Written as DNA, the CDR3 is TGCGCCAGCAGCCCGGAGGGGATTTCTAGCACAGATACGCAGTATTTT. The V and J genes are TRBV4-1 and TRBJ2-3, with D possibly matching TRBD2 (6 bases). The V end was cut by 4 bases, the J end by 0 bases, with 14 bases between. Germline CDR1 and CDR2: MGHRA and YSYEKL. This CDR3 has 16 amino acids.

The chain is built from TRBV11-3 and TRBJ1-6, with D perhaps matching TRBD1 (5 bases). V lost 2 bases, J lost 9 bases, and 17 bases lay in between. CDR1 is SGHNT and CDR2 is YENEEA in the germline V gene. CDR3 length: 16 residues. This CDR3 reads CASSLRSGSEPSPLHF. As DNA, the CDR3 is TGTGCCAGCAGCTTAAGGTCAGGGTCTGAGCCTTCACCCCTCCACTTT.

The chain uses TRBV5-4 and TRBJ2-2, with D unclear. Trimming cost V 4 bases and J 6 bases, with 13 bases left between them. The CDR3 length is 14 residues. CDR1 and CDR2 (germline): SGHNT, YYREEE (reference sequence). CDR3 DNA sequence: TGTGCCAGCAGCCCCGGAGTCGCCTCCGGGGAGCTGTTTTTT. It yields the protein CASSPGVASGELFF.

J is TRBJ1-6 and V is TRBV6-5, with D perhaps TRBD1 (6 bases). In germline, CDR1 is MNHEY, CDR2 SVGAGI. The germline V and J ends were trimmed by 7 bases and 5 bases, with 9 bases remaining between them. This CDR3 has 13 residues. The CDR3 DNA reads TGTGCCAGCAAAGGGGGACATAATTCACCCCTCCACTTT. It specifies CASKGGHNSPLHF.

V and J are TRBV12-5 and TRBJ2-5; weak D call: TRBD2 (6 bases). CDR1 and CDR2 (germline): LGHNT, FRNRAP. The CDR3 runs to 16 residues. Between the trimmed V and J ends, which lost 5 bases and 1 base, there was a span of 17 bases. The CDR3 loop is CASGRNTGVLQETQYF. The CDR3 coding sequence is TGTGCTAGTGGTCGTAATACGGGGGTCCTCCAAGAGACCCAGTACTTC.

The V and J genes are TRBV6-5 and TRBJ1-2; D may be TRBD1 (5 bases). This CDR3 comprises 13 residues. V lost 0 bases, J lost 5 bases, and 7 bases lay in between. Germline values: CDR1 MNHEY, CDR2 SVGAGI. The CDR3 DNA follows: TGTGCCAGCAGTTACTCCCCAGGGTATGGCTACACCTTC. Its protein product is CASSYSPGYGYTF.

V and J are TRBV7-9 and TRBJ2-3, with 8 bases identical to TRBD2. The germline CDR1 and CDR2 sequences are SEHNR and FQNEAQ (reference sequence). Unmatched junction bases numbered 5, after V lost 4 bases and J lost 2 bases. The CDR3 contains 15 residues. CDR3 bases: TGTGCCAGCAGCTCCGAGCGGGGGACCACAGATACGCAGTATTTT. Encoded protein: CASSSERGTTDTQYF. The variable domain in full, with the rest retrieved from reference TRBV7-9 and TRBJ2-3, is DTGVSQNPRHKITKRGQNVTFRCDPISEHNRLYWYRQTLGQGPEFLTYFQNEAQLEKSRLLSDRFSAERPKGSFSTLEIQRTEQGDSAMYLCASSSERGTTDTQYFGPGTRLTVL.

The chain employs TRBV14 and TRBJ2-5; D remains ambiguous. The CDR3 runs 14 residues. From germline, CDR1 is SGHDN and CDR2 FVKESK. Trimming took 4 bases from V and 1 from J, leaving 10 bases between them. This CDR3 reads CASSPLGLQETQYF. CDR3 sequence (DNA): TGTGCCAGCAGCCCACTGGGTCTCCAAGAGACCCAGTACTTC.

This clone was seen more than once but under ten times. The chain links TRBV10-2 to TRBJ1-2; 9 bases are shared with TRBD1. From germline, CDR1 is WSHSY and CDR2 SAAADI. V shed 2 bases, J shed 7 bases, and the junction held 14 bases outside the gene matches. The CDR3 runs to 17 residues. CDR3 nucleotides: TGCGCCAGCAGTGAGAGGTTGGGGACAGGGAATTTTGGTGGCTACACCTTC. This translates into CASSERLGTGNFGGYTF.

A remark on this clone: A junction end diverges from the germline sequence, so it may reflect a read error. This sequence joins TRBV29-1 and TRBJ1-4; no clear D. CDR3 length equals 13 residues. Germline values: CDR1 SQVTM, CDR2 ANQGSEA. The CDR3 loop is CSVEETAGEKLFF. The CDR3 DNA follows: TGCAGCGTTGAAGAGACCGCTGGTGAAAAGCTGTTTTTT.

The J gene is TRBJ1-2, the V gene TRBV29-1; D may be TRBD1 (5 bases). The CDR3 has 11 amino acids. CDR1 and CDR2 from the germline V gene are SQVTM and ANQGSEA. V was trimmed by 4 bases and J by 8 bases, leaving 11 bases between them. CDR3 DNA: TGCAGCGTTGTGGAGGGGCTCGGCTACACCTTC. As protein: CSVVEGLGYTF.

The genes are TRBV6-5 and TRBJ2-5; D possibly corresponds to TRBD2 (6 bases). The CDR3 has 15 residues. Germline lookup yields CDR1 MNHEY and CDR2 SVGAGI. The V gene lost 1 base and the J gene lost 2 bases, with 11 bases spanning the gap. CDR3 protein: CASSYLTREQETQYF. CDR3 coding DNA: TGTGCCAGCAGTTACTTGACTAGAGAACAAGAGACCCAGTACTTC.

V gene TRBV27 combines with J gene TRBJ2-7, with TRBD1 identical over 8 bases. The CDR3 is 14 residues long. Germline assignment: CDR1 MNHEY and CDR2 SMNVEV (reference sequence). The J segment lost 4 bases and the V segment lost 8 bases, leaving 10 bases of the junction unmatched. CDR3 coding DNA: TGTGCCAGCGCCACGACAGGGGATGGATACGAGCAGTACTTC. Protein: CASATTGDGYEQYF.

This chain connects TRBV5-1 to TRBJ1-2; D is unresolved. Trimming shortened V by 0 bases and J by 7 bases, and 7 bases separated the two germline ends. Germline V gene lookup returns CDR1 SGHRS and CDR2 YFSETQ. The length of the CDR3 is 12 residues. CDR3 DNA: TGCGCCAGCAGCTTGGAGGTGGGTGGCTACACCTTC. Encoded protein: CASSLEVGGYTF.

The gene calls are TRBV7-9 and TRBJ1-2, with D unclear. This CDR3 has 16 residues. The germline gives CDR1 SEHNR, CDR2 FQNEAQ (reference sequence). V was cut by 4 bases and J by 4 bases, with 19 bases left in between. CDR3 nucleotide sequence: TGTGCCAGCAGCTGGCAAACTGGGGAGGGAGGCTATGGCTACACCTTC. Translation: CASSWQTGEGGYGYTF.

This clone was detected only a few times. The CDR3 loop reads CASSPGGSGQETQYF. The DNA of the CDR3 is TGCGCCAGCAGCCCGGGTGGTAGCGGCCAAGAGACCCAGTACTTC. This sequence joins TRBV5-1 and TRBJ2-5, with TRBD2 as a possible D gene (6 bases). This CDR3 has 15 residues. Germline V CDR1 and CDR2: SGHRS, YFSETQ. Trimming pared 4 bases from V and 1 base from J, leaving 14 bases between. The full variable domain, rest sourced from reference TRBV5-1 and TRBJ2-5, is KAGVTQTPRYLIKTRGQQVTLSCSPISGHRSVSWYQQTPGQGLQFLFEYFSETQRNKGNFPGRFSGRQFSNSRSEMNVSTLELGDSALYLCASSPGGSGQETQYFGPGTRLLVL.

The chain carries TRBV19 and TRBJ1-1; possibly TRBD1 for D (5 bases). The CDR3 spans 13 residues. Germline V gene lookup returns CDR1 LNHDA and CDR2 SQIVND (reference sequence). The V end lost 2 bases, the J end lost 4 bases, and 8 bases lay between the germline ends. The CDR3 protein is CASSIIQGTEAFF. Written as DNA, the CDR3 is TGTGCCAGTAGTATAATCCAGGGCACTGAAGCTTTCTTT.

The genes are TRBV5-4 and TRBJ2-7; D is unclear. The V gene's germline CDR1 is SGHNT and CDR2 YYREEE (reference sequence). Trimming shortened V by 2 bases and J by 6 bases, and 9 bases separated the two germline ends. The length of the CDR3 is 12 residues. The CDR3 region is CASSFRPGEQYF. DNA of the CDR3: TGTGCCAGCAGCTTCCGACCGGGCGAGCAGTACTTC.

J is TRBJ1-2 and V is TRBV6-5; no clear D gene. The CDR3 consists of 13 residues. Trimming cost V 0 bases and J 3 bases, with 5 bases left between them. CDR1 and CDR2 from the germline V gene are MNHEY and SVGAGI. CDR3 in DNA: TGTGCCAGCAGTTACTCGCTTGACTATGGCTACACCTTC. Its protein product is CASSYSLDYGYTF.

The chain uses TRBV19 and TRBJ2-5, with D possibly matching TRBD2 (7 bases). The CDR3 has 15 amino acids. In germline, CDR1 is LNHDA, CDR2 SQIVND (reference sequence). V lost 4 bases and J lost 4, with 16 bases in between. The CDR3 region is CASSKGGNPRETQYF. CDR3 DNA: TGTGCCAGTAGTAAGGGGGGGAACCCCCGAGAGACCCAGTACTTC.

As DNA, the CDR3 is TGTGCCAGCAGCTTGGGGACAGGGAGAAACAATGAGCAGTTCTTC. This gives the protein CASSLGTGRNNEQFF. V gene TRBV7-7 combines with J gene TRBJ2-1, with 9 bases identical to TRBD1. Germline CDR1 SSHAT, CDR2 FNYEAQ (reference sequence). With 3 bases clipped from V and 5 bases from J, the junction kept 5 bases outside the gene matches. The CDR3 sequence is 15 residues long.

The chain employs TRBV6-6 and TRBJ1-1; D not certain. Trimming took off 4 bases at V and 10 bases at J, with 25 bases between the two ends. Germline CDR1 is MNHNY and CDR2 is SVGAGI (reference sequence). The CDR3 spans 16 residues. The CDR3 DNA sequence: TGTGCCAGCAGTTCCGAACCCCTAGACACGGGAGGGAGAGCTTTCTTT. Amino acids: CASSSEPLDTGGRAFF.

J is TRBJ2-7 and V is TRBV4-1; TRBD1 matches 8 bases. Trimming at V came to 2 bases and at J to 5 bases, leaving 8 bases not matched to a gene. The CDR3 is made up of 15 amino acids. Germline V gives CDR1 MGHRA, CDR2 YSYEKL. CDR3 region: CASSQPDREPNEQYF. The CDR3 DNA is TGCGCCAGCAGCCAACCGGACAGGGAGCCCAACGAGCAGTACTTC.

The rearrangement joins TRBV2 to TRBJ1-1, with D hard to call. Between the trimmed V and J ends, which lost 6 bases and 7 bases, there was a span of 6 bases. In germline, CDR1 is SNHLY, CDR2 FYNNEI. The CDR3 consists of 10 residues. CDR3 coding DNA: TGTGCCAGCAGAGAGATTGAAGCTTTCTTT. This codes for CASREIEAFF.

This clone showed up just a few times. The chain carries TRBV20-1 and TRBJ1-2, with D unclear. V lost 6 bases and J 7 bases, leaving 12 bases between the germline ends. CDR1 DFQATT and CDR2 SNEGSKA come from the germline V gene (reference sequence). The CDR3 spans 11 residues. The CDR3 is CSAAGGGGYTF. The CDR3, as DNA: TGCAGTGCCGCAGGTGGAGGTGGCTACACCTTC.